This TCR beta chain is drawn from a study of blood T cell repertoires in COVID-19. J lost 2 bases, V lost 4 bases, and 9 bases had no gene match. The CDR3 has 17 amino acids. The V gene's germline CDR1 is SGDLS and CDR2 YYNGEE. The repertoire was sequenced with immunoSEQ multiplex PCR; TCRdb's copy has only in-frame clones and lacks some. The sample yields roughly 50,000 clones, 79% seen once. This TCR was sampled from a man between 60 and 70 years old with acute or convalescent COVID-19. The sample consisted of peripheral blood. V usage is TRBV9 and J usage is TRBJ1-4; 9 bases align to TRBD1. CDR3 region: CASSQAGTGSTNEKLFF. The CDR3 DNA sequence: TGTGCCAGCAGCCAGGCAGGGACAGGGTCGACTAATGAAAAACTGTTTTTT. The full variable domain, completed using reference TRBV9 and TRBJ1-4, is DSGVTQTPKHLITATGQRVTLRCSPRSGDLSVYWYQQSLDQGLQFLIQYYNGEERAKGNILERFSAQQFPDLHSELNLSSLELGDSALYFCASSQAGTGSTNEKLFFGSGTQLSVL.